Sequencing of this T cell receptor (beta chain) was carried out in a study of blood T cell repertoires in COVID-19. Study-level background: The samples span acute and convalescent COVID-19 from the United States, Italy and Spain.

Source study methods: From reference gene primer amplification, estimates of nucleated cell counts were derived. Method: immunoSEQ multiplex PCR; TCRdb's copy keeps in-frame clones and lacks some. D and trimming were read from the DNA, whereas the V and J calls and clone size are those reported in that table. The table shows around 400,000 clones, with around 87% occurring only once. As for this clone: The junction differs from germline at one of its ends, possibly a read error.

A Seattle source enrolled patients during active infection and followed them longitudinally. Germline V gene data show CDR1 as MNHNS and CDR2 as SASEGT. CDR3 size: 15 residues. This chain uses TRBV6-1 with TRBJ1-2; TRBD1 aligns across 9 bases. The sample was peripheral blood. The sequence was obtained from a woman aged 55-70 years with COVID-19, enrolled during active disease. The CDR3 bases are TGTGCCAGCAGGGAAGGCCGGGACAGGGTTTATGGCTACACCTTC. Translating gives CASREGRDRVYGYTF.